Following are 2 T cell receptor beta chains from one sample sequenced in a study of control samples from healthy donors and cancer patients. TCRdb's copy holds only in-frame clones and misses some; the assay was immunoSEQ multiplex PCR. This table has about 160,000 clones, roughly 95% appearing once. The sequenced sample was blood. Receptors originate from a woman aged 25 to 45 in good health.

V and J are TRBV3-1 (or the pseudogene TRBV3-2) and TRBJ2-3; D unresolved. Per the germline V gene, CDR1 is LGHDT and CDR2 is YNNKEL (reference sequence). V was cut by 1 base and J by 7 bases, with 6 bases left in between. This CDR3 region has 12 residues. The CDR3 sequence: CASSQVANTQYF. Written as DNA, the CDR3 is TGTGCCAGCAGCCAAGTGGCCAATACGCAGTATTTT.

This clone was observed a few times. This chain joins TRBV5-1 and TRBJ2-1, with 8 bases that match TRBD2. The CDR3 covers 14 residues. Germline V CDR1 and CDR2: SGHRS, YFSETQ. J was trimmed by 6 bases and V by 4 bases; bases with no gene match: 6. For the CDR3, the DNA is TGCGCCAGCAGCCCCGGGGGGGCCTCCAATGAGCAGTTCTTC. The encoded protein is CASSPGGASNEQFF.